This T cell receptor (beta chain) was identified during a study of blood T cells in healthy people across ages. Whole-study findings and limits: Comparison with aged donors showed that long-lived donors had more naive CD4+ cells and higher diversity.

The CDR3 covers 14 residues. Looked up from germline, CDR1 is MDHEN and CDR2 is SYDVKM. Peripheral blood from each donor was collected in a volume of approximately 9.2 milliliters. Researchers report isolating at least 6 million PBMCs per sample. Concerning this clonotype: Its antigen is not known. This may be a read error: a much more frequent sequence differs by one nucleotide.

PCR was performed a second time for roughly 7 to 11 cycles using a sample-barcoded 5' primer and a J-beta primer mix. Each cDNA molecule was tagged by a template-switch adaptor that had 12 random nucleotides. TCRdb fed the 5' RACE reads into MiXCR, producing one record per CDR3 protein. The sample holds about 590,000 distinct CDR3 sequences; 25% to 35% are singletons and the top ten take approximately 15%. The rearrangement uses TRBV28 and TRBJ2-4; D remains ambiguous. The sequence was obtained from a woman at least 80 years old in good health. Sequencing input: blood. CDR3 sequence reads: CASSLYVAKNIRYF. The CDR3 DNA reads as TGTGCCAGCAGTTTATACGTAGCCAAAAACATTCGGTACTTC.